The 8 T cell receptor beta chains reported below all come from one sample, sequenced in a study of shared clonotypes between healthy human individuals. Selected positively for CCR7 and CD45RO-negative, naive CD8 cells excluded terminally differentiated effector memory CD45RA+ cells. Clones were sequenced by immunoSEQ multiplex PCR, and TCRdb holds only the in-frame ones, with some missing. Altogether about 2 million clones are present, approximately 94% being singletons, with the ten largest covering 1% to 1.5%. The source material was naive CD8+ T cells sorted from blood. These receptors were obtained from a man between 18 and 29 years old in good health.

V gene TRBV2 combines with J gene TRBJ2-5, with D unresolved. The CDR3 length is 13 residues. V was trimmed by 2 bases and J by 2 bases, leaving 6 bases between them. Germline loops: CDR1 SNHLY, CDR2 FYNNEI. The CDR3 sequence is CASSEHDQETQYF. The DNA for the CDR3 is TGTGCCAGCAGTGAACACGATCAAGAGACCCAGTACTTC.

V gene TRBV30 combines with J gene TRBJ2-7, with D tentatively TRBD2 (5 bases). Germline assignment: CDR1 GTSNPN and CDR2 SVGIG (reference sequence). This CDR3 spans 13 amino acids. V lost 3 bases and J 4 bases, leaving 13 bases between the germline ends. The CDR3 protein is CAWSYGRDYEQYF. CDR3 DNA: TGTGCCTGGAGCTACGGACGGGATTACGAGCAGTACTTC. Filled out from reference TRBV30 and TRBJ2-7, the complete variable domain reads SQTIHQWPATLVQPVGSPLSLECTVEGTSNPNLYWYRQAAGRGLQLLFYSVGIGQISSEVPQNLSASRPQDRQFILSSKKLLLSDSGFYLCAWSYGRDYEQYFGPGTRLTVT.

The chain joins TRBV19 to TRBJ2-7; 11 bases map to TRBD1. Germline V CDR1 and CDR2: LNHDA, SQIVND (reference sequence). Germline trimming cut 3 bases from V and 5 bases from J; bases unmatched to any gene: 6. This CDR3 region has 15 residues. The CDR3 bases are TGTGCCAGTAGTATCCGGACAGGGGGCCCAGACGAGCAGTACTTC. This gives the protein CASSIRTGGPDEQYF.

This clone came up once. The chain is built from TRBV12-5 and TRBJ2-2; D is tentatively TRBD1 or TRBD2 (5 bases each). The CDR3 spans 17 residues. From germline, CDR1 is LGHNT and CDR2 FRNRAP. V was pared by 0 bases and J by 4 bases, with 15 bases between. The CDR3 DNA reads TGTGCTAGTGGTTTGGTAGCGGCAGGGTCGAGCACCGGGGAGCTGTTTTTT. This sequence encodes CASGLVAAGSSTGELFF.

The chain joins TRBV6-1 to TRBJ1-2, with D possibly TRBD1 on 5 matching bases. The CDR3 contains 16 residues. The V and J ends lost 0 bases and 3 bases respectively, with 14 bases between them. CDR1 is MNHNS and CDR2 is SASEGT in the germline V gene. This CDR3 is CASSEAGTLAYYGYTF. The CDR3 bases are TGTGCCAGCAGTGAAGCCGGGACTCTTGCTTACTATGGCTACACCTTC.

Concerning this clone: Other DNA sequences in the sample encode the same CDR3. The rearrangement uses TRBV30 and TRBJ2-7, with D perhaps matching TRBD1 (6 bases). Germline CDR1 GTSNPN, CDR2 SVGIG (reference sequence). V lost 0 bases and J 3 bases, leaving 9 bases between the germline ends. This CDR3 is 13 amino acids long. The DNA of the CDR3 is TGTGCCTGGAGTGTTGCAGGGGTCTACGAGCAGTACTTC. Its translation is CAWSVAGVYEQYF.

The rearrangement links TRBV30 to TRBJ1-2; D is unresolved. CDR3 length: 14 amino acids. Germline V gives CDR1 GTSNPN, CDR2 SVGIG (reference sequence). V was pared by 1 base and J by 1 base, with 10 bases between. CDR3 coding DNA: TGTGCCTGGAGTGCCCTCATTTTTAACTATGGCTACACCTTC. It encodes CAWSALIFNYGYTF. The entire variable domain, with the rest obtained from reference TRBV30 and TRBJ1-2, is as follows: SQTIHQWPATLVQPVGSPLSLECTVEGTSNPNLYWYRQAAGRGLQLLFYSVGIGQISSEVPQNLSASRPQDRQFILSSKKLLLSDSGFYLCAWSALIFNYGYTFGSGTRLTVV.

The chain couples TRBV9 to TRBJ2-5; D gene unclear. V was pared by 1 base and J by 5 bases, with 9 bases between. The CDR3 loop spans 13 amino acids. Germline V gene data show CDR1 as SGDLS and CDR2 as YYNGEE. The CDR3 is CASSVNLRETQYF. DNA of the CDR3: TGTGCCAGCAGCGTAAACTTGAGGGAGACCCAGTACTTC.